A selection of T cell receptor beta chains follows, all from one sample in a study of OX40 agonist ivuxolimab in advanced cancers. Assay used: immunoSEQ multiplex PCR; TCRdb lists only in-frame clones, some missing. The repertoire holds 60,000 to 65,000 clones, with approximately 90% as singletons. Sequencing was performed on CD4+ or CD8+ T cells sorted from blood, taken in a trial of the OX40 agonist ivuxolimab. Receptor source: an adult with an advanced solid tumor such as melanoma, head and neck, liver or kidney cancer. The CDR3 runs from the conserved cysteine through the conserved F or W. Fields, in order: J gene, clone size, V gene, D gene, CDR3 DNA, CDR3 protein. A D gene is named only where the DNA matches it firmly. Clone size is not always given. Where it is, it says once, few, many or a class for expanded clones.

j_gene: TRBJ2-5; abundance: few; v_gene: TRBV5-6; d_gene: NA; CDR3nt: TGTGCCAGCAGCTTGTTTAGGGTTCCAGAGACCCAGTACTTC; CDR3aa: CASSLFRVPETQYF
j_gene: TRBJ2-3; abundance: NA; v_gene: TRBV5-1; d_gene: NA; CDR3nt: TGCGCCAGCAGGATTGACACAGATACGCAGTATTTT; CDR3aa: CASRIDTDTQYF
j_gene: TRBJ2-6; abundance: NA; v_gene: TRBV29-1; d_gene: NA; CDR3nt: TGCAGCGTCGGGTTTGGGGCCAACGTCCTGACTTTC; CDR3aa: CSVGFGANVLTF
j_gene: TRBJ1-6; abundance: NA; v_gene: TRBV6-6; d_gene: NA; CDR3nt: TGTGCCAGCAGCTCCCACGGCGGGACCTCAGGTTCACCCCTCCACTTT; CDR3aa: CASSSHGGTSGSPLHF
j_gene: TRBJ2-3; abundance: NA; v_gene: TRBV7-9; d_gene: TRBD1; CDR3nt: TGTGCCAGCAGCCCCCCTGGGGCAGGGGGCTGGGATACGCAGTATTTT; CDR3aa: CASSPPGAGGWDTQYF
j_gene: TRBJ2-7; abundance: NA; v_gene: TRBV5-6; d_gene: NA; CDR3nt: TGTGCCAGCAGCTTGGTGTCGGGGGCCCACGAGCAGTACTTC; CDR3aa: CASSLVSGAHEQYF
j_gene: TRBJ2-7; abundance: NA; v_gene: TRBV7-2; d_gene: TRBD2; CDR3nt: TGTGCCAGCAGCTTAGCACTAGCGGAGTCCTACGAGCAGTACTTC; CDR3aa: CASSLALAESYEQYF
j_gene: TRBJ2-1; abundance: once; v_gene: TRBV28; d_gene: NA; CDR3nt: TGTGCCAGCAGTTTATTAGGGACATACGTTGATGAGCAGTTCTTC; CDR3aa: CASSLLGTYVDEQFF
j_gene: TRBJ1-4; abundance: NA; v_gene: TRBV5-6; d_gene: NA; CDR3nt: TGTGCCAGCAGCCTGGGAGCTGGGCTGCTTAATGAAAAACTGTTTTTT; CDR3aa: CASSLGAGLLNEKLFF
j_gene: TRBJ2-2; abundance: NA; v_gene: TRBV9; d_gene: NA; CDR3nt: TGTGCCAGCAGCCCTCAAGAAACGAACACCGGGGAGCTGTTTTTT; CDR3aa: CASSPQETNTGELFF
j_gene: TRBJ1-5; abundance: NA; v_gene: TRBV27; d_gene: TRBD1; CDR3nt: TGTGCCAGCAGTTTGGTCGGACAGGGCGGCAATCAGCCCCAGCATTTT; CDR3aa: CASSLVGQGGNQPQHF
j_gene: TRBJ2-7; abundance: NA; v_gene: TRBV6-1; d_gene: TRBD2; CDR3nt: TGTGCCAGCAGTGAAGCGGGAGCGGGAGGGTTCGAGCAGTACTTC; CDR3aa: CASSEAGAGGFEQYF
j_gene: TRBJ2-2; abundance: NA; v_gene: TRBV5-6; d_gene: NA; CDR3nt: TGTGCCAGCAGCCCATCTGGGGCTGTTGGGGAGCTGTTTTTT; CDR3aa: CASSPSGAVGELFF
j_gene: TRBJ2-1; abundance: NA; v_gene: TRBV14; d_gene: NA; CDR3nt: TGTGCCAGCAGCCTCCTTGGGGGAAGCTACAATGAGCAGTTCTTC; CDR3aa: CASSLLGGSYNEQFF
j_gene: TRBJ2-2; abundance: NA; v_gene: TRBV7-2; d_gene: NA; CDR3nt: TGTGCCAGCAGCTTATCCTCGCCGAACACCGGGGAGCTGTTTTTT; CDR3aa: CASSLSSPNTGELFF
j_gene: TRBJ2-7; abundance: NA; v_gene: TRBV4-3; d_gene: NA; CDR3nt: TGCGCCAGCAGCCAAGATACCCAGGGGAGCTGGGAGCAGTACTTC; CDR3aa: CASSQDTQGSWEQYF
j_gene: TRBJ2-7; abundance: NA; v_gene: TRBV5-1; d_gene: TRBD2; CDR3nt: TGCGCCAGCAGCTTGTTACTAGCGGGAGGCTCCTACGAGCAGTACTTC; CDR3aa: CASSLLLAGGSYEQYF
j_gene: TRBJ1-1; abundance: NA; v_gene: TRBV30; d_gene: TRBD1; CDR3nt: TGTGCCTGGAGTCTGACAGGGTTAGAAGCTTTCTTT; CDR3aa: CAWSLTGLEAFF
j_gene: TRBJ2-1; abundance: NA; v_gene: TRBV10-3; d_gene: NA; CDR3nt: TGTGCCATCAGTGAAAGTCCGCCCCCACTTGTCGATGAGCAGTTCTTC; CDR3aa: CAISESPPPLVDEQFF
j_gene: TRBJ1-2; abundance: NA; v_gene: TRBV14; d_gene: NA; CDR3nt: TGTGCCAGCAGCCAGAGCGGAGTTCTCTATGGCTACACCTTC; CDR3aa: CASSQSGVLYGYTF
j_gene: TRBJ1-4; abundance: NA; v_gene: TRBV7-9; d_gene: NA; CDR3nt: TGTGCCAGCAGCTTAGCGGATACAACTAATGAAAAACTGTTTTTT; CDR3aa: CASSLADTTNEKLFF
j_gene: TRBJ1-2; abundance: NA; v_gene: TRBV29-1; d_gene: NA; CDR3nt: TGCAGCGTTGAACAGGAAGGCTACACCTTC; CDR3aa: CSVEQEGYTF
j_gene: TRBJ1-2; abundance: few; v_gene: TRBV6-6; d_gene: NA; CDR3nt: TGTGCCAGCGTTAAAGGAGAATCTAACTATGGCTACACCTTC; CDR3aa: CASVKGESNYGYTF
j_gene: TRBJ2-4; abundance: NA; v_gene: TRBV7-9; d_gene: TRBD1; CDR3nt: TGTGCCAGCAGCTACGGACAGGGGGGCATTCAGTACTTC; CDR3aa: CASSYGQGGIQYF
j_gene: TRBJ2-3; abundance: NA; v_gene: TRBV11-3; d_gene: TRBD2; CDR3nt: TGTGCCAGCAGCTTCCTAACGGGAGGTACGGATACGCAGTATTTT; CDR3aa: CASSFLTGGTDTQYF
j_gene: TRBJ2-6; abundance: NA; v_gene: TRBV5-1; d_gene: NA; CDR3nt: TGCGCCAGCGAAAACCAGGCTACAGGGGCCAACGTCCTGACTTTC; CDR3aa: CASENQATGANVLTF
j_gene: TRBJ1-4; abundance: few; v_gene: TRBV10-3; d_gene: TRBD1; CDR3nt: TGTGCCATCAGTGCAGGACAGGGGTCTGAAAAACTGTTTTTT; CDR3aa: CAISAGQGSEKLFF
j_gene: TRBJ2-7; abundance: NA; v_gene: TRBV19; d_gene: NA; CDR3nt: TGTGCCAGTCAGAGGAACAGGGAGTGGAACGAGCAGTACTTC; CDR3aa: CASQRNREWNEQYF
j_gene: TRBJ2-3; abundance: NA; v_gene: TRBV10-3; d_gene: TRBD1; CDR3nt: TGTGCCATCAGTGATTCGACAGGGGCAGATACGCAGTATTTT; CDR3aa: CAISDSTGADTQYF
j_gene: TRBJ1-1; abundance: few; v_gene: TRBV19; d_gene: NA; CDR3nt: TGTGCCAGCGGACTGGGAGAAGCTTTCTTT; CDR3aa: CASGLGEAFF
j_gene: TRBJ1-4; abundance: NA; v_gene: TRBV18; d_gene: NA; CDR3nt: TGTGCCAGCTCACGGGACCCGACAACTAATGAAAAACTGTTTTTT; CDR3aa: CASSRDPTTNEKLFF
j_gene: TRBJ2-7; abundance: NA; v_gene: TRBV18; d_gene: NA; CDR3nt: TGTGCCAGCTCATCTTATAGCGGTCACCCTATTGAGCAGTACTTC; CDR3aa: CASSSYSGHPIEQYF
j_gene: TRBJ2-1; abundance: once; v_gene: TRBV5-1; d_gene: NA; CDR3nt: TGCGCCAGCAGCAAAGACAGGAGCTCCTACAATGAGCAGTTCTTC; CDR3aa: CASSKDRSSYNEQFF
j_gene: TRBJ1-6; abundance: NA; v_gene: TRBV5-4; d_gene: NA; CDR3nt: TGTGCCAGCAGTTCCAGGAATTCACCCCTCCACTTT; CDR3aa: CASSSRNSPLHF
j_gene: TRBJ1-2; abundance: NA; v_gene: TRBV27; d_gene: NA; CDR3nt: TGTGCCAGCAGTCTAACTATACAGGGTTCCTATGGCTACACCTTC; CDR3aa: CASSLTIQGSYGYTF
j_gene: TRBJ1-1; abundance: NA; v_gene: TRBV7-2; d_gene: NA; CDR3nt: TGTGCCAGCAGCTTCCAGACTGAAGCTTTCTTT; CDR3aa: CASSFQTEAFF
j_gene: TRBJ2-7; abundance: NA; v_gene: TRBV27; d_gene: NA; CDR3nt: TGTGCCAGCAGTCCCCCTATCGGGACCGGCGAGCAGTACTTC; CDR3aa: CASSPPIGTGEQYF
j_gene: TRBJ2-1; abundance: NA; v_gene: TRBV4-1; d_gene: TRBD2; CDR3nt: TGCGCCAGCAGCCTAAGTCCACCCGGGACTAGCTCAAATGAGCAGTTCTTC; CDR3aa: CASSLSPPGTSSNEQFF
j_gene: TRBJ2-7; abundance: once; v_gene: TRBV6-1; d_gene: TRBD1; CDR3nt: TGTGCCAGCAGAGAACAGGGGGCAAATGTCTACGAGCAGTACTTC; CDR3aa: CASREQGANVYEQYF
j_gene: TRBJ2-1; abundance: NA; v_gene: TRBV18; d_gene: NA; CDR3nt: TGTGCCAGCTCACTCGGACAGTACAATGAGCAGTTCTTC; CDR3aa: CASSLGQYNEQFF
j_gene: TRBJ2-7; abundance: NA; v_gene: TRBV5-1; d_gene: TRBD1; CDR3nt: TGCGCCAGCAGCTTCTCACAGGGGGGCTACGAGCAGTACTTC; CDR3aa: CASSFSQGGYEQYF
j_gene: TRBJ2-3; abundance: NA; v_gene: TRBV14; d_gene: TRBD2; CDR3nt: TGTGCCAGCAGCTTCTCGGGACTAGCGGGAGGGGGCACAGATACGCAGTATTTT; CDR3aa: CASSFSGLAGGGTDTQYF
j_gene: TRBJ2-3; abundance: NA; v_gene: TRBV18; d_gene: NA; CDR3nt: TGTGCCAGCTCACCCGGGACAACGAGCACAGATACGCAGTATTTT; CDR3aa: CASSPGTTSTDTQYF
j_gene: TRBJ1-5; abundance: NA; v_gene: TRBV7-6; d_gene: NA; CDR3nt: TGTGCCAGCAGCAGACAGACAAATCAGCCCCAGCATTTT; CDR3aa: CASSRQTNQPQHF
j_gene: TRBJ1-4; abundance: NA; v_gene: TRBV18; d_gene: NA; CDR3nt: TGTGCCAGCTCACCGTCCGGGAACCCTAATGAAAAACTGTTTTTT; CDR3aa: CASSPSGNPNEKLFF
j_gene: TRBJ2-1; abundance: NA; v_gene: TRBV10-3; d_gene: TRBD2; CDR3nt: TGTGCCATCAGTGAGACTAGCGGACTCTACAATGAGCAGTTCTTC; CDR3aa: CAISETSGLYNEQFF
j_gene: TRBJ2-7; abundance: NA; v_gene: TRBV10-3; d_gene: TRBD2; CDR3nt: TGTGCCATCAGTACCGGGACTAGCGGGAGTGTCGAGCAGTACTTC; CDR3aa: CAISTGTSGSVEQYF
j_gene: TRBJ1-4; abundance: once; v_gene: TRBV27; d_gene: NA; CDR3nt: TGTGCCAGCAGTTTCAGAGGGGTTGGGGAAAAACTGTTTTTT; CDR3aa: CASSFRGVGEKLFF
j_gene: TRBJ2-1; abundance: NA; v_gene: TRBV27; d_gene: TRBD1; CDR3nt: TGTGCCAGCAGTTTGCGACAGGGAATACGTAGGACTTACAATGAGCAGTTCTTC; CDR3aa: CASSLRQGIRRTYNEQFF
j_gene: TRBJ2-3; abundance: NA; v_gene: TRBV7-9; d_gene: TRBD2; CDR3nt: TGTGCCAGCAGCTTAGGACTAGCGGGAGAGCGCTCATATTTT; CDR3aa: CASSLGLAGERSYF
j_gene: TRBJ1-2; abundance: NA; v_gene: TRBV30; d_gene: TRBD1; CDR3nt: TGTGCCTGGGACAGGGACAGCTATGGCTACACCTTC; CDR3aa: CAWDRDSYGYTF
j_gene: TRBJ1-5; abundance: NA; v_gene: TRBV19; d_gene: TRBD1; CDR3nt: TGTGCCAGTAGTTCATGGGGACAGGGCAATCAGCCCCAGCATTTT; CDR3aa: CASSSWGQGNQPQHF
j_gene: TRBJ1-2; abundance: medium-sized; v_gene: TRBV2; d_gene: TRBD1; CDR3nt: TGTGCCAGCAGTCCGGACAGGACCGGCTACACCTTC; CDR3aa: CASSPDRTGYTF